Listed below are T cell receptor beta chains from one sample, sequenced in a study of beta chain features in type 1 diabetes. Sequencing was performed with immunoSEQ multiplex PCR; in TCRdb, only in-frame clones are kept and a portion is missing. The data show fewer than 350,000 clones, with approximately 16% seen just once and 0.015% held by the top ten. Input material: naive CD4+ T cells from blood. The receptors come from a man in his late teens or twenties with type 1 diabetes. Each CDR3 is given with its conserved first and last residue. The order of the fields is V gene, clone size, J gene, D gene, CDR3 DNA, CDR3 protein. D genes are given only for firm matches. The listing skips clone size in some rows; elsewhere it reads once, few, many or a size class.

TRBV11-3	-	TRBJ2-5	-	TGTGCCAGCAGTCAGTCGGCGGAGCAAGAGACCCAGTACTTC	CASSQSAEQETQYF
TRBV14	-	TRBJ1-2	-	TGTGCCAGCAGCCAAGTAGCCGGCTCTAACTATGGCTACACCTTC	CASSQVAGSNYGYTF
TRBV4-3	-	TRBJ2-5	TRBD1	TGCGCCAGCAGCCAAGTGGGGACAGGGAAAAATGAGACCCAGTACTTC	CASSQVGTGKNETQYF
TRBV9	few	TRBJ2-3	TRBD2	TGTGCCAGCAGCGTCAGCGGGGACACAGATACGCAGTATTTT	CASSVSGDTDTQYF
TRBV27	-	TRBJ1-4	-	TGTGCCAGCAGTTTATTACCGGGGGAAAAACTGTTTTTT	CASSLLPGEKLFF
TRBV10-2	few	TRBJ2-1	-	TGCGCCAGCGGAGACGGGGTTCGTGAATACAATGAGCAGTTCTTC	CASGDGVREYNEQFF
TRBV28	-	TRBJ2-7	-	TGTGCCAGCAGCCCCCTTGCGGGTCGGTCCTACGAGCAGTACTTC	CASSPLAGRSYEQYF
TRBV29-1	few	TRBJ1-1	-	TGCAGCGTCGTTGAGAGGGTCCTGAACACTGAAGCTTTCTTT	CSVVERVLNTEAFF
TRBV5-1	-	TRBJ2-3	-	TGCGCCAGCAGCTTGCCCCAAGATACGCAGTATTTT	CASSLPQDTQYF
TRBV4-1	-	TRBJ2-2	-	TGCGCCAGCAGCCAAGTAGGGGTCGGCACCGGGGAGCTGTTTTTT	CASSQVGVGTGELFF
TRBV4-3	-	TRBJ2-7	-	TGCGCCAGCAGCCAAGATGGCATCTACGAGCAGTACTTC	CASSQDGIYEQYF
TRBV15	-	TRBJ2-1	TRBD2	TGTGCCACCAGCCCCCACGGGGGGGTCATGCTCAATGAGCAGTTCTTC	CATSPHGGVMLNEQFF
TRBV21-1	few	TRBJ2-3	-	TGTGCCAGCAGCTTCCTAAACAGCACAGATACGCAGTATTTT	CASSFLNSTDTQYF
TRBV28	-	TRBJ2-7	TRBD1	TGTGCCAGCAGTTTATGGGCAGGGGGCATTTACGAGCAGTACTTC	CASSLWAGGIYEQYF
TRBV2	-	TRBJ2-4	-	TGTGCCAGCATCCCTTACTCCGCCTATCGGGACATTCAGTACTTC	CASIPYSAYRDIQYF
TRBV28	-	TRBJ2-2	-	TGTGCCAGCAGTCTACTCGGCGGGGAGCTGTTTTTT	CASSLLGGELFF
TRBV19	-	TRBJ2-1	-	TGTGCCAGTAGTCTGACGCCGGACACCTACAATGAGCAGTTCTTC	CASSLTPDTYNEQFF
TRBV29-1	-	TRBJ1-1	TRBD1	TGCAGCGTCCGATACCGACAGGGCACCAAGGCTTTCTTT	CSVRYRQGTKAFF
TRBV7-6	few	TRBJ2-7	-	TGTGCCAGCAGCTTACGAGGGCTCGACGAGCAGTACTTC	CASSLRGLDEQYF
TRBV7-2	few	TRBJ1-1	-	TGTGCCAGCAGCTCAGACAGGAACACTGAAGCTTTCTTT	CASSSDRNTEAFF
TRBV6-6	-	TRBJ2-7	-	TGTGCCAGCAGTTTCGACTCAGGGGATCCCGAGCAGTACTTC	CASSFDSGDPEQYF
TRBV30	-	TRBJ2-1	-	TGTGCCTGGGTCGAGGGGGCCTACAATGAGCAGTTCTTC	CAWVEGAYNEQFF
TRBV5-1	few	TRBJ1-1	-	TGCGCCAGCCGGACAGAACTTAACACTGAAGCTTTCTTT	CASRTELNTEAFF
TRBV5-1	-	TRBJ2-7	-	TGCGCCAGCAGGGCGACAGGAGGCAACGAGCAGTACTTC	CASRATGGNEQYF
TRBV7-9	few	TRBJ2-2	-	TGTGCCAGCAGCTCCGTCCGGGACATTTACACCGGGGAGCTGTTTTTT	CASSSVRDIYTGELFF
TRBV28	-	TRBJ2-1	-	TGTGCCAGCAGTCTCACCAGATCCAATGAGCAGTTCTTC	CASSLTRSNEQFF
TRBV5-1	-	TRBJ2-2	-	TGCGCCAGCAGGCAGGACACCGGGGAGCTGTTTTTT	CASRQDTGELFF
TRBV10-3	-	TRBJ2-7	TRBD1	TGTGCCATCAGTGGGACAGGTCCCCCTCGCTACGAGCAGTACTTC	CAISGTGPPRYEQYF
TRBV6-5	few	TRBJ2-7	-	TGTGCCAGCAGCTACGCCATGGGGCCCTACGAGCAGTACTTC	CASSYAMGPYEQYF
TRBV6-6	few	TRBJ2-1	-	TGTGCCAGCAGTACCACGGAGGGCCGTATTGAGCAGTTCTTC	CASSTTEGRIEQFF
TRBV7-2	few	TRBJ2-3	TRBD2	TGTGCCAGCAGCCCCGGACTAGCCGCAGATACGCAGTATTTT	CASSPGLAADTQYF
TRBV5-1	few	TRBJ1-5	-	TGCGCCAGCAGCTTGGAAGGCACCTCGGGAGCCCAGCATTTT	CASSLEGTSGAQHF
TRBV6-6	-	TRBJ1-2	-	TGTGCCAGCGTCGCAGGGGTGTATGGCTACACCTTC	CASVAGVYGYTF
TRBV30	few	TRBJ2-7	-	TGTGCCTGGCGGGGACTTAACTACGAGCAGTACTTC	CAWRGLNYEQYF
TRBV28	-	TRBJ2-1	TRBD2	TGTGCCAGCAGTTTATTCCAGCGGGGAAGTGAGCAGTTCTTC	CASSLFQRGSEQFF
TRBV2	few	TRBJ2-7	-	TGTGCCAGCAGTGTAGAGTCAGGGGCATCCTACGAGCAGTACTTC	CASSVESGASYEQYF
TRBV7-9	few	TRBJ1-2	-	TGTGCCAGCATCCCGGGGGGTAACTATGGCTACACCTTC	CASIPGGNYGYTF
TRBV10-1	few	TRBJ2-1	-	TGCGCCAGCAGTATAAGCTGGGCTGAGCAGTTCTTC	CASSISWAEQFF
TRBV14	few	TRBJ2-7	-	TGTGCCAGCAGCCAGCGTGGTTCGGTCTCCTACGAGCAGTACTTC	CASSQRGSVSYEQYF
TRBV5-4	-	TRBJ1-2	TRBD1	TGTGCCAGCAGCCTTGGCGGGACAGGGAGCTATGGCTACACCTTC	CASSLGGTGSYGYTF
TRBV7-2	-	TRBJ1-4	TRBD1	TGTGCCAGCAGCCATCAAGGACAGGGCGAGGAACTGTTTTTT	CASSHQGQGEELFF
TRBV4-1	-	TRBJ1-2	TRBD1	TGCGCCAGCAGCCAAGATGACAGGGAGCACTATGGCTACACCTTC	CASSQDDREHYGYTF